Below, 14 T cell receptor beta chains from the same sample are listed, as sequenced in a study of blood T cell repertoires in COVID-19. Sequencing used immunoSEQ multiplex PCR; TCRdb keeps in-frame clones, though not all of them. The sample contains fewer than 400,000 clones, 75% to 90% of which appear only once. The sample taken for sequencing was peripheral blood. These receptor sequences come from a woman in her thirties with COVID-19, enrolled during active disease.

The chain combines TRBV5-8 with TRBJ1-5; 8 nucleotides align to TRBD1. Germline V gene lookup returns CDR1 SGHTS and CDR2 YDEGEE. The ends lost 1 base at V and 4 bases at J; junction bases unmatched: 7. The CDR3 is made up of 16 amino acids. This CDR3 is CASSLTGGVANQPQHF. CDR3 DNA: TGTGCCAGCAGCTTGACAGGGGGGGTTGCAAATCAGCCCCAGCATTTT.

This chain joins TRBV25-1 and TRBJ2-1, with 7 positions matching TRBD2. The CDR3 extends over 13 amino acids. Germline V gene sequence: CDR1 MGHDK, CDR2 SYGVNS. The junction had 5 bases not matched to a gene; V was cut back by 6 bases and J by 6 bases. CDR3 coding DNA: TGTGCCAGCAGCCCAGCGGGGACCAATGAGCAGTTCTTC. Translated: CASSPAGTNEQFF.

The chain recombines TRBV27 with TRBJ2-7; the D gene is possibly TRBD2 (5 bases). The CDR3 runs 15 residues. The V gene lost 8 bases and the J gene lost 3 bases, with 20 bases spanning the gap. CDR1 is MNHEY and CDR2 is SMNVEV in the germline V gene (reference sequence). The CDR3 loop is CASQNGGLPLYEQYF. The CDR3 DNA follows: TGTGCCAGCCAAAACGGAGGCTTGCCCCTCTACGAGCAGTACTTC.

This chain connects TRBV11-2 to TRBJ2-3; the D gene is possibly TRBD1 (5 bases). Germline CDR1 is SGHAT and CDR2 is FQNNGV. This CDR3 comprises 13 residues. V gave up 5 bases and J gave up 7 bases, with 13 bases separating them. The CDR3 nucleotides read TGTGCCAGCAGCCAGCAAGGGGTGAATACGCAGTATTTT. It specifies CASSQQGVNTQYF.

The V and J genes are TRBV5-6 and TRBJ1-2; TRBD1 aligns across 9 bases. V was pared by 4 bases and J by 7 bases, with 8 bases of the junction left unmatched. The CDR3 loop spans 14 amino acids. Germline CDR1 reads SGHDT; CDR2 reads YYEEEE. The CDR3 coding sequence is TGTGCCAGCAGCAAAGACAGGGGGACGGGTGGCTACACCTTC. It yields the protein CASSKDRGTGGYTF.

The chain combines TRBV19 with TRBJ1-2; D is possibly TRBD1 (6 bases). CDR3 size: 14 residues. Germline lookup yields CDR1 LNHDA and CDR2 SQIVND (reference sequence). Trimming pared 1 base from V and 6 bases from J, leaving 12 bases between. This chain's CDR3 is CASSIGRQADGYTF. The CDR3 nucleotides read TGTGCCAGTAGTATAGGGCGACAGGCTGATGGCTACACCTTC.

V is TRBV29-1 and J is TRBJ1-1; D remains unclear. There are 12 residues in the CDR3. Germline V gene lookup returns CDR1 SQVTM and CDR2 ANQGSEA. Here the CDR3 reads CSGTSGGTEAFF. The DNA of the CDR3 is TGCAGTGGCACATCGGGAGGCACTGAAGCTTTCTTT.

On this clone itself: Different DNA sequences within this sample yield the same CDR3. The CDR3 DNA sequence: TGTGCCTGGGAGACAGGAGGACATGAAAAACTGTTTTTT. It is translated as CAWETGGHEKLFF. The V and J genes are TRBV30 and TRBJ1-4, with D possibly TRBD1 on 6 matching bases. Germline CDR1 GTSNPN, CDR2 SVGIG (reference sequence). The CDR3 spans 13 residues. V dropped 5 bases and J dropped 6 bases, with 13 bases sitting between them.

This sequence joins TRBV3-1 (or the pseudogene TRBV3-2) and TRBJ2-1, with D possibly matching TRBD1 (8 bases). Germline CDR1 is LGHDT and CDR2 is YNNKEL (reference sequence). V lost 5 bases, J lost 15 bases, and 17 bases lay in between. This CDR3 has 12 residues. Here the CDR3 reads CASSEDRAGAFF. In DNA form, the CDR3 reads TGTGCCAGCAGCGAGGACAGGGCGGGAGCGTTCTTC.

The chain is built from TRBV30 and TRBJ2-7; TRBD2 matches at 10 bases. The germline V gene encodes CDR1 GTSNPN and CDR2 SVGIG (reference sequence). The CDR3 runs to 14 residues. The junction had 7 bases not matched to a gene; V was cut back by 0 bases and J by 8 bases. The CDR3 region is CAWSVTLAGAQQYF. CDR3 nucleotides: TGTGCCTGGAGTGTCACGCTAGCGGGAGCCCAGCAGTACTTC.

J is TRBJ1-3 and V is TRBV19, with D possibly being TRBD1 (5 bases). This CDR3 is 15 amino acids long. Germline-derived CDR1 and CDR2 are LNHDA and SQIVND (reference sequence). V was cut by 8 bases and J by 0 bases, with 14 bases left in between. CDR3 sequence: CASQGQAASGNTIYF. The DNA for the CDR3 is TGTGCCAGTCAGGGTCAGGCCGCCTCTGGAAACACCATATATTTT.

V is TRBV7-9 and J is TRBJ2-1, with TRBD2 matching over 10 bases. Germline trimming cut 5 bases from V and 8 bases from J; bases unmatched to any gene: 15. From germline, CDR1 is SEHNR and CDR2 FQNEAQ (reference sequence). CDR3 length: 17 amino acids. CDR3 residues: CASSPRKGLAGADEQFF. In nucleotides, the CDR3 is TGTGCCAGCAGCCCCCGCAAGGGGCTAGCGGGAGCGGATGAGCAGTTCTTC.

The V gene is TRBV28, the J gene TRBJ1-3, with 7 positions matching TRBD1. This CDR3 comprises 14 residues. Per germline, CDR1 MDHEN and CDR2 SYDVKM. The trim removed 5 bases at V and 3 bases at J, leaving 4 bases unmatched. CDR3 residues: CASSRDRVGNTIYF. As DNA, the CDR3 is TGTGCCAGCAGTAGAGACAGGGTTGGAAACACCATATATTTT.

The chain employs TRBV4-1 and TRBJ2-1; 9 bases map to TRBD2. V lost 1 base to trimming and J lost 9 bases; unmatched junction nucleotides: 13. Germline V lookup: CDR1 MGHRA, CDR2 YSYEKL. The CDR3 is made up of 17 amino acids. The CDR3 spells CASSQGWRREGLGEQFF. The CDR3 nucleotides are TGCGCCAGCAGCCAAGGCTGGCGGCGGGAGGGCCTCGGTGAGCAGTTCTTC.